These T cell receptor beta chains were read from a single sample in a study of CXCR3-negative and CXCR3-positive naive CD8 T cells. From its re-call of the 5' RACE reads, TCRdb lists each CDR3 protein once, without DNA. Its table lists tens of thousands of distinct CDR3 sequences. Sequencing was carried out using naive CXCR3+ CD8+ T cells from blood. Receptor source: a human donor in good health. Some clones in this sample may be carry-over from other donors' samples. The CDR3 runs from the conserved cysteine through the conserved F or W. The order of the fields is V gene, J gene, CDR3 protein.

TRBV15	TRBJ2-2	CATSSGDSVNTGELFF
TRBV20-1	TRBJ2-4	CSARDIEVSENIQYF
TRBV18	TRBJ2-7	CASSYGTGAEQYF
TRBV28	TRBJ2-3	CASRLAGEINTDTQYF
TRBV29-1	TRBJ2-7	CSVAPGTVNYEQYF
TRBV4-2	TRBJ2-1	CASSHQPGPRTHNEQFF
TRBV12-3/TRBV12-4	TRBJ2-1	CASSLANEQFF
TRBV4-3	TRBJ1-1	CASSLRQGLTEAFF
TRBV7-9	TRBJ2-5	CASSHPRGRGEQETQYF
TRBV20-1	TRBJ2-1	CSARDRDRFNEQFF
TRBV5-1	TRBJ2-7	CASSWSGGTYEQYF
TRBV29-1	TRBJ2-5	CSVELRYQETQYF
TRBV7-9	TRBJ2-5	CASSSLETQYF
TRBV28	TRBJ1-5	CASGDPRGDQPQHF
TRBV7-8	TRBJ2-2	CASNQQPGGPNTGELFF
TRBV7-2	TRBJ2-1	CASSPGVGWNEQFF
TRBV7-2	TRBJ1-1	CASSRLRGLNTEAFF
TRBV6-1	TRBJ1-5	CASSELGGGPQPQHF
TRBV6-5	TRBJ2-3	CASSYELAGADTQYF
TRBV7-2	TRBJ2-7	CASSPLGGGPEQYF
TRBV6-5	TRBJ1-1	CASSSPVGRTEAFF
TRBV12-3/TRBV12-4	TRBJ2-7	CASSWYGDEQYF
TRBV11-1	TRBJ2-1	CASSFKTGEHEQFF
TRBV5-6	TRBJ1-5	CASSFAHSNQPQHF
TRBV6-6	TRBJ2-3	CASSYPVFKRGITDTQYF
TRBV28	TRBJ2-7	CASKDGRQGVLYEQYF
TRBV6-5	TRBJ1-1	CASTTRTVGGTEAFF
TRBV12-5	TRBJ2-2	CASGFPPGGELFF
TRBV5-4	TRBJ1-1	CASSKGQGAFF
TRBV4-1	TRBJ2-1	CASSQAGLEQFF